This T cell receptor beta chain appears in the sequencing data of a study of a mutant IDH1 vaccine in newly diagnosed glioma. Trimming cost V 3 bases and J 8 bases, with 8 bases left between them. This CDR3 contains 11 residues. The V gene's germline CDR1 is SGDLS and CDR2 YYNGEE. Generated by immunoSEQ multiplex PCR, the TCRdb table keeps only in-frame clones and is missing some. This table has around 50,000 clones, around 60% appearing once. Of note for this clone: Its antigen is as yet unknown.

Sample time point: week 47, end of study. Each dose delivered 300 ug of mutant IDH1 20-mer peptide subcutaneously with imiquimod. The specimen was peripheral blood mononuclear cells (PBMCs), collected from a glioma patient whose treatment included an IDH1 peptide vaccine. The TCR was taken from a man in his forties or fifties with glioma. Some clones in this sample may be carry-over from other donors' samples. The J gene is TRBJ1-2, the V gene TRBV9; a possible D gene is TRBD1 (6 bases). CDR3 bases: TGTGCCAGCAGCGCTCAGGGGGGCTACACCTTC. Amino acids: CASSAQGGYTF. The whole variable domain, filled in from reference TRBV9 and TRBJ1-2, reads DSGVTQTPKHLITATGQRVTLRCSPRSGDLSVYWYQQSLDQGLQFLIQYYNGEERAKGNILERFSAQQFPDLHSELNLSSLELGDSALYFCASSAQGGYTFGSGTRLTVV.